What follows are 8 T cell receptor beta chains derived from one specimen sequenced in a study of cytomegalovirus exposure and HLA in healthy donors. The PCR made use of 60 Vbeta and 13 Jbeta primers. Assay used: immunoSEQ multiplex PCR; TCRdb lists only in-frame clones, some missing. The sample contains 180,000 or so clones, 70% to 80% of which appear only once. What was sequenced was PBMCs. The receptor set was obtained from a female donor in good health and CMV-seronegative.

The chain links TRBV11-3 to TRBJ2-2; D gene uncertain. The germline V gene encodes CDR1 SGHNT and CDR2 YENEEA. Deletions cut 5 bases from V and 1 base from J, with 8 bases between. The CDR3 runs to 14 residues. The CDR3 region is CASSRTRNTGELFF. CDR3 sequence (DNA): TGTGCCAGCAGCCGCACCAGGAACACCGGGGAGCTGTTTTTT.

In this sample, this clone turned up a few times. The gene calls are TRBV6-1 and TRBJ2-7; tentatively, D is TRBD2 (6 bases). The CDR3 covers 15 residues. Trimming cost V 1 base and J 1 base, with 11 bases left between them. CDR1 and CDR2 (germline): MNHNS, SASEGT. The CDR3 DNA follows: TGTGCCAGCAGTGAAGAGGAGGGTAGGTCCTACGAGCAGTACTTC. The encoded protein is CASSEEEGRSYEQYF.

This sequence joins TRBV29-1 and TRBJ2-7; 13 bases agree with TRBD2. This CDR3 has 14 amino acids. Germline assignment: CDR1 SQVTM and CDR2 ANQGSEA. J gave up 6 bases and V 5 bases, and 7 bases lay outside the gene matches. CDR3 DNA: TGCAGCGTTTGGGGGACTAGCGGGAAGATCGAGCAGTACTTC. Residues: CSVWGTSGKIEQYF.

The chain links TRBV5-4 to TRBJ2-2; D perhaps matches TRBD2 (6 bases). The CDR3 has 18 residues. Trimming shortened V by 3 bases and J by 4 bases, and 22 bases separated the two germline ends. Germline assignment: CDR1 SGHNT and CDR2 YYREEE (reference sequence). CDR3 nucleotides: TGTGCCAGCAGCTCGGGACTCGGGTTGGATGGTGCCACCGGGGAGCTGTTTTTT. This sequence encodes CASSSGLGLDGATGELFF.

The CDR3 bases are TGTGCCTGGAGTGGGGCGGGTGCCTATGGCTACACCTTC. This gives the protein CAWSGAGAYGYTF. The chain combines TRBV30 with TRBJ1-2, with D uncertain. The CDR3 covers 13 residues. Trimming pared 1 base from V and 4 bases from J, leaving 10 bases between. Germline V gene sequence: CDR1 GTSNPN, CDR2 SVGIG (reference sequence).

The gene calls are TRBV4-3 and TRBJ2-3; 12 nucleotides line up with TRBD2. CDR1 is LGHNA, CDR2 YSLEER, per germline. The CDR3 contains 19 residues. The junction had 12 bases not matched to a gene; V was cut back by 1 base and J by 4 bases. As DNA, the CDR3 is TGCGCCAGCAGCCAAGTGCCCCTTCTAGCGGGGGGGCGAGCAGATACGCAGTATTTT. Translating it yields CASSQVPLLAGGRADTQYF.

The V call is TRBV6-1, the J call TRBJ1-1; D gene ambiguous. Germline V lookup: CDR1 MNHNS, CDR2 SASEGT. V lost 4 bases and J lost 10, with 22 bases in between. The CDR3 contains 15 residues. Here the CDR3 reads CASSVEFGNLRGAFF. The DNA for the CDR3 is TGTGCCAGCAGTGTGGAATTCGGGAACTTGCGGGGAGCTTTCTTT.

This clone appeared a few times. The V gene is TRBV16, the J gene TRBJ2-7; no reliable D call. The CDR3 has 14 amino acids. With 0 bases removed from V and 3 bases from J, the gap between germline ends came to 9 bases. CDR1 is KGHSY, CDR2 FQNENV, per germline. The CDR3 loop is CASSQSFSLYEQYF. The DNA of the CDR3 is TGTGCCAGCAGCCAATCCTTCAGTCTCTACGAGCAGTACTTC.